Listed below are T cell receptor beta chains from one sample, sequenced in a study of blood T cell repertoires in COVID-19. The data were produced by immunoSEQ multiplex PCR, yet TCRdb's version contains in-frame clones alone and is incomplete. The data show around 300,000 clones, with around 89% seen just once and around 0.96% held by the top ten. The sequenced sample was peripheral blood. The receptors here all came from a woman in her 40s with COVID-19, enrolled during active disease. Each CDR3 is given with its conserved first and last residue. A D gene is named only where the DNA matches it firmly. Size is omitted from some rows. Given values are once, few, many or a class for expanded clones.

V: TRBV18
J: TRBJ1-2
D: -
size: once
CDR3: CASSPQGPYGYTF
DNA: TGTGCCAGCTCACCACAGGGGCCCTATGGCTACACCTTC

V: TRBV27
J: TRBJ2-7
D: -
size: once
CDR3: CASTRSGAYEQYF
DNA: TGTGCCAGCACCCGATCCGGGGCCTACGAGCAGTACTTC

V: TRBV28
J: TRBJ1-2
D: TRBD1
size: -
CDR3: CASSAGTGEYGYTF
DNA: TGTGCCAGCAGTGCTGGGACAGGGGAATATGGCTACACCTTC

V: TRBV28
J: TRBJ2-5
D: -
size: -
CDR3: CASTSRETQYF
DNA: TGTGCCAGCACCTCTAGAGAGACCCAGTACTTC

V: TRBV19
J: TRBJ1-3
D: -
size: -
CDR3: CASSIRHAGLPSGNTIYF
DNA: TGTGCCAGTAGTATACGCCACGCAGGACTTCCCTCTGGAAACACCATATATTTT

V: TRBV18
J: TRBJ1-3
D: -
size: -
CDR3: CASSPRLVSSGNTIYF
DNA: TGTGCCAGCTCACCCCGTCTCGTCAGCTCTGGAAACACCATATATTTT

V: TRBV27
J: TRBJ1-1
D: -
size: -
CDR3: CASSLGWGVGTEAFF
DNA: TGTGCCAGCAGTTTGGGGTGGGGGGTCGGCACTGAAGCTTTCTTT

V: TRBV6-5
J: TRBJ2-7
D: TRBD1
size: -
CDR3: CASRGTVYEQYF
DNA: TGTGCCAGTAGGGGGACAGTCTACGAGCAGTACTTC

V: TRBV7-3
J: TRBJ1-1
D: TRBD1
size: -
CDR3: CASSLSPRQGARTEAFF
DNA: TGTGCCAGCAGCTTATCTCCCCGACAGGGGGCCCGGACTGAAGCTTTCTTT

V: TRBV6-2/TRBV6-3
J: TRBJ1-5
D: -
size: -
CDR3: CASSYLRQNQPQHF
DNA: TGTGCCAGCAGTTACCTTAGACAGAATCAGCCCCAGCATTTT

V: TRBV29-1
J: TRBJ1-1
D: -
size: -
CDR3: CSVFRRGNTEAFF
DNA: TGCAGCGTCTTTAGGCGGGGGAACACTGAAGCTTTCTTT

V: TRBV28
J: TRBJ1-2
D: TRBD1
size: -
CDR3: CASRPTGTGFGYTF
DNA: TGTGCCAGCAGGCCCACCGGGACAGGGTTTGGCTACACCTTC

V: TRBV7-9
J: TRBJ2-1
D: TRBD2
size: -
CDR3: CASSLGGLASSSYNEQFF
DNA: TGTGCCAGCAGCTTAGGAGGACTAGCGAGTAGCTCCTACAATGAGCAGTTCTTC

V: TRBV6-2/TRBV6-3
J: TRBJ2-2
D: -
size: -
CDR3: CASSTDKATGELFF
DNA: TGTGCCAGCAGCACAGATAAAGCCACCGGGGAGCTGTTTTTT

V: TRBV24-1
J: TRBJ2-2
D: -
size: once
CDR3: CATSDSVATGELFF
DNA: TGTGCCACCAGTGATTCAGTGGCCACCGGGGAGCTGTTTTTT

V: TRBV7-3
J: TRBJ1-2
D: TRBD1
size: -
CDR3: CASTPSRQGALGYTF
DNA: TGTGCCAGCACCCCTTCCCGACAGGGGGCTCTTGGCTACACCTTC

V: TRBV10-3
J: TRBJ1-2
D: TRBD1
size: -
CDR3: CAISESTGGGYGYTF
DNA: TGTGCCATCAGTGAGTCGACAGGGGGGGGCTACGGCTACACCTTC

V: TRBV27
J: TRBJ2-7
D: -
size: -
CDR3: CASSLSQGPTYEQYF
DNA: TGTGCCAGCAGTTTATCCCAGGGTCCGACGTACGAGCAGTACTTC

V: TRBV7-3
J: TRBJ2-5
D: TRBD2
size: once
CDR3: CASSLAGGRSAQYF
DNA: TGTGCCAGCAGCTTAGCGGGGGGGAGATCGGCCCAGTACTTC

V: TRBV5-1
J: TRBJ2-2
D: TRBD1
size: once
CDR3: CASSSDRTYTGELFF
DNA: TGCGCCAGCAGCTCGGACAGGACGTACACCGGGGAGCTGTTTTTT

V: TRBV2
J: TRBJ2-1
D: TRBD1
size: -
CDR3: CASRGQTVSYNEQFF
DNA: TGTGCCAGCAGGGGACAGACGGTCTCCTACAATGAGCAGTTCTTC

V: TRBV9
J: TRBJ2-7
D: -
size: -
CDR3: CASSVGQSYEQYF
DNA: TGTGCCAGCAGCGTTGGACAGTCCTACGAGCAGTACTTC

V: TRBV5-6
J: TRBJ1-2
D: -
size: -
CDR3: CASSLVSRDSYGYTF
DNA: TGTGCCAGCAGCTTGGTATCGCGCGACAGCTATGGCTACACCTTC

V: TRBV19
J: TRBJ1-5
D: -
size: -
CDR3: CASSHDRGWSNQPQHF
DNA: TGTGCCAGTAGCCACGACAGAGGATGGAGCAATCAGCCCCAGCATTTT

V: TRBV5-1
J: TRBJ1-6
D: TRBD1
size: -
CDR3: CASSQSGQDNSPLHF
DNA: TGCGCCAGCAGCCAGTCGGGACAGGATAATTCACCCCTCCACTTT

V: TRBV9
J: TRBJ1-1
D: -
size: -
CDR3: CASSVGGIQAEAFF
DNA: TGTGCCAGCAGCGTAGGAGGGATCCAAGCTGAAGCTTTCTTT

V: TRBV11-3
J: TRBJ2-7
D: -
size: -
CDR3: CASSLSSTGSYEQYF
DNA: TGTGCCAGCAGCTTAAGCTCCACAGGGTCCTACGAGCAGTACTTC

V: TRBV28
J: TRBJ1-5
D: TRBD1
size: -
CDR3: CATTEAPGQEIPVVGTQHF
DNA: TGTGCCACCACCGAGGCTCCGGGACAGGAGATACCGGTTGTGGGGACCCAGCATTTT

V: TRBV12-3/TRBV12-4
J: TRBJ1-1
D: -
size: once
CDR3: CASSFRRTEAFF
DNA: TGTGCCAGCAGTTTTCGGCGGACTGAAGCTTTCTTT

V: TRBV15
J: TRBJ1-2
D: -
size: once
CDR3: CATSRDDRLGYTF
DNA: TGTGCCACCAGCAGAGATGACAGACTGGGCTACACCTTC

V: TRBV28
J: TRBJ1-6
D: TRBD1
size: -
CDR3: CASSPTGPNSPLHF
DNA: TGTGCCAGCAGTCCGACAGGGCCTAATTCACCCCTCCACTTT

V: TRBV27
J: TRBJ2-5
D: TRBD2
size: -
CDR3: CASSWTSGKETQYF
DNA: TGTGCCAGCAGTTGGACTAGCGGCAAAGAGACCCAGTACTTC

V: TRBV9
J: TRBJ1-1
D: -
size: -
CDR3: CASSVDMNTEAFF
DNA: TGTGCCAGCAGCGTAGATATGAACACTGAAGCTTTCTTT

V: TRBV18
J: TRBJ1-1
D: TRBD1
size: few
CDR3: CASSPTGGTEAFF
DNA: TGTGCCAGCTCACCGACAGGGGGCACTGAAGCTTTCTTT

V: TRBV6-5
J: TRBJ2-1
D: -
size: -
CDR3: CASSYSIGRAYEQFF
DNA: TGTGCCAGCAGTTACTCGATTGGGCGGGCATATGAGCAGTTCTTC

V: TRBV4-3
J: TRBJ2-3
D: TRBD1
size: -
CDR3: CASSQAWTGNSPDTQYF
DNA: TGCGCCAGCAGCCAAGCTTGGACAGGGAATTCCCCAGATACGCAGTATTTT

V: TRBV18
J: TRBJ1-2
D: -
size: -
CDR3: CASSPGSGDYGYTF
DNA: TGTGCCAGCTCACCGGGTTCAGGGGACTATGGCTACACCTTC

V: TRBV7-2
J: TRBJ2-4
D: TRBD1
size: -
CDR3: CASSPDRGGIQYF
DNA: TGTGCCAGCAGCCCGGACAGGGGAGGCATTCAGTACTTC

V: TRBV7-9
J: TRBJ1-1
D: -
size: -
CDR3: CASSPRQTNTEAFF
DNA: TGTGCCAGCAGCCCCCGACAGACGAACACTGAAGCTTTCTTT

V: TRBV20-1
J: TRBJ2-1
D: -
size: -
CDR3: CSRGTGEQFF
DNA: TGCAGCCGGGGGACGGGTGAGCAGTTCTTC

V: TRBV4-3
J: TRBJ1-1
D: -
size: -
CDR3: CASSQAGTTNTEAFF
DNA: TGCGCCAGCAGCCAAGCCGGGACAACGAACACTGAAGCTTTCTTT

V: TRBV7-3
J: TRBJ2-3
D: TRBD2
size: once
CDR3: CASSLTGTNQSTDTQYF
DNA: TGTGCCAGCAGCTTAACTGGGACTAACCAAAGCACAGATACGCAGTATTTT

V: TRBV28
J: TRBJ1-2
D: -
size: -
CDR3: CASSFGGVGYGYTF
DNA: TGTGCCAGCAGTTTCGGGGGGGTTGGCTATGGCTACACCTTC

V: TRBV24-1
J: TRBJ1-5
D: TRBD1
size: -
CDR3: CATSDLTGDSNQPQHF
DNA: TGTGCCACCAGTGACCTGACAGGGGATAGCAATCAGCCCCAGCATTTT

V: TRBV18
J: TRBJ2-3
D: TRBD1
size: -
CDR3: CASSPLTGGADTQYF
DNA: TGTGCCAGCTCACCGCTGACAGGGGGGGCAGATACGCAGTATTTT

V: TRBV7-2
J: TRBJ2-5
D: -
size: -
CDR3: CASSLTERQETQYF
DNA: TGTGCCAGCAGCTTGACAGAACGACAAGAGACCCAGTACTTC

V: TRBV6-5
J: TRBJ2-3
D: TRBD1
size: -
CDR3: CASSREGTAFYTQYF
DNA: TGTGCCAGCAGTCGAGAAGGGACAGCCTTTTATACGCAGTATTTT

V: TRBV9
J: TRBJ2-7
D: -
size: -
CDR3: CASSVALGPGGIREQYF
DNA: TGTGCCAGCAGCGTGGCCCTTGGACCCGGCGGGATTCGCGAGCAGTACTTC

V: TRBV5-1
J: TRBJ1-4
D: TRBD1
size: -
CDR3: CASSLTLGTGYEKLFF
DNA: TGCGCCAGCAGCCTAACCCTCGGGACAGGGTATGAAAAACTGTTTTTT

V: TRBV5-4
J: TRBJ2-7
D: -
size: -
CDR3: CASSLSSSYEQYF
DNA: TGTGCCAGCAGCTTGTCCAGCTCCTACGAGCAGTACTTC

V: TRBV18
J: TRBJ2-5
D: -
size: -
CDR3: CASSPLDSQETQYF
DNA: TGTGCCAGCTCACCGTTGGACAGCCAAGAGACCCAGTACTTC

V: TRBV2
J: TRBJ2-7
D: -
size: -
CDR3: CASSEPRQYYEQYF
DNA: TGTGCCAGCAGTGAACCGAGACAGTACTACGAGCAGTACTTC

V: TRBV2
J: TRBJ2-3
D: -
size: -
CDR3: CARIPGSTDTQYF
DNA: TGTGCCAGGATCCCAGGGAGCACAGATACGCAGTATTTT